Below, one T cell receptor beta chain is given with its context. This sample is part of a study of blood T cells in healthy people across ages. The study recruited healthy Caucasian donors from Russia who were aged roughly 6 to 95. Per individual sample, total RNA of at least 5.5 micrograms was extracted. The authors ran a second PCR of roughly 6 to 12 cycles using a sample-barcoded 5' primer and a J-beta primer mix. Each cDNA molecule was tagged by a template-switch adaptor with 12 random nucleotides. TCRdb redid the calling of the 5' RACE reads with MiXCR, one entry per CDR3 protein. Among around 1,500,000 distinct CDR3 sequences listed, 42% were seen once. The source material was blood. This clonotype was sampled from a woman younger than 30 in good health.

This CDR3 reads CASALNYEQYF. In DNA, the CDR3 is TGTGCCAGTGCACTGAACTACGAGCAGTACTTC. The rearrangement joins TRBV12-3 or TRBV12-4 to TRBJ2-7; D uncertain. The V and J ends lost 9 bases and 3 bases respectively, with 9 bases between them. This CDR3 has 11 amino acids.